This T cell receptor beta chain was identified during a study of cytomegalovirus exposure and HLA in healthy donors. After removal of 3 bases from V and 5 bases from J, the junction contained 9 bases not matched to a gene. Per the germline V gene, CDR1 is SNHLY and CDR2 is FYNNEI. This CDR3 region has 16 residues. As concerns this clone: Its target is not known.

General observations from the study: Later analysis revealed greater clonal expansion in HLA-associated TCR beta chains than in equally common others.

In the PCR, 60 Vbeta and 13 Jbeta primers were used. The table came from immunoSEQ multiplex PCR; TCRdb's copy has only in-frame clones and leaves some out. The table has under 140,000 clones, 76% seen once. The V gene is TRBV2, the J gene TRBJ2-3, with 9 bases lining up with TRBD2. The TCR originated in a man younger than 40 in good health and CMV-seropositive. Sequenced: PBMCs. This chain's CDR3 is CASSEGAAGGQDTQYF. The CDR3 DNA follows: TGTGCCAGCAGTGAGGGAGCGGCGGGGGGGCAAGATACGCAGTATTTT.